This TCR beta chain was recovered during a study of a mutant IDH1 vaccine in newly diagnosed glioma. Study-level information: Before enrollment, the patients had been treated with radiotherapy alone, temozolomide alone, or both together. Most of them had received both. General observations from the study: Pseudoprogression appeared independent of alterations in top peripheral clonotypes. Immune responses induced by the vaccine were seen in over 80% of patients, spanning multiple MHC alleles.

CDR1 and CDR2 (germline): SGHTA, FQGNSA. The V and J ends lost 6 bases and 5 bases respectively, with 16 bases between them. This CDR3 region has 14 residues. TCRdb's copy holds only in-frame clones and misses some; the assay was immunoSEQ multiplex PCR. The sample lists around 70,000 clones; around nine tenths were seen once. This sample's time point: week 35, safety follow-up. Every vaccine dose comprised 300 ug of mutant IDH1 20-mer peptide plus topical imiquimod. Newly diagnosed WHO grade 3 or 4 IDH1-mutant, ATRX-lost astrocytomas were identified in the donors. For this clone: As yet, its antigen is unknown.

V gene TRBV7-2 combines with J gene TRBJ2-5; tentative D call: TRBD2 (5 bases). This TCR derives from a man younger than 40 with glioma. Sample: PBMCs, taken from a glioma patient whose treatment included an IDH1 peptide vaccine. DNA of the CDR3: TGTGCCAGCAGACTCAAAGCGGCCGAGGAGACCCAGTACTTC. This encodes CASRLKAAEETQYF.